These T cell receptor beta chains were read from a single sample in a study of vaccination and CD4 T cells after COVID-19. From the PCR reads, TCRdb called clonotypes with MiXCR, one entry per CDR3 protein. The table lists more than 13,000 distinct CDR3 sequences, around a fifth of them singletons. These receptors' antigens are unknown. This sample comprised CD4+ T cells from blood, cultured in vitro, obtained before SARS-CoV-2 vaccination. These receptors all come from a human donor who received a COVID-19 vaccine. The CDR3 runs from the conserved cysteine through the conserved F or W. D genes are given only for firm matches. The listing skips clone size in some rows; elsewhere it reads once, few, many or a size class.

TRBV28,few,TRBJ2-2,NA,TGTGCCAGCAGTTTACGCACTGAAACCGGGGAGCTGTTTTTT,CASSLRTETGELFF
TRBV29-1,few,TRBJ1-2,TRBD1,TGCAGCGCCGGCGGAGGGGGCAACTATGGCTACACCTTC,CSAGGGGNYGYTF
TRBV19,few,TRBJ1-5,NA,TGTGCCAGTAGTTTTATGAGCAATCAGCCCCAGCATTTT,CASSFMSNQPQHF
TRBV10-2,NA,TRBJ1-1,NA,TGCGCCAGCTTTACCGTCCGGAACACTGAAGCTTTCTTT,CASFTVRNTEAFF
TRBV5-1,NA,TRBJ2-5,TRBD1,TGCGCCAGCAGCCTGGGGACAGGGGCAGAGACCCAGTACTTC,CASSLGTGAETQYF
TRBV5-1,once,TRBJ2-3,NA,TGCGCCAGCAGCTTGGATGTGGCAGATACGCAGTATTTT,CASSLDVADTQYF
TRBV11-3,few,TRBJ1-2,NA,TGTGCCAGCAGCTTAGGGGTGCATGGCTACACCTTC,CASSLGVHGYTF
TRBV5-1,once,TRBJ1-4,NA,TGCGCCAGCAGCCCGGGACTGCCTGGTGAAAAACTGTTTTTT,CASSPGLPGEKLFF
TRBV2,medium-sized,TRBJ1-2,TRBD1,TGTGCCAGCGCCGGGACAGCCTATGGCTACACCTTC,CASAGTAYGYTF
TRBV20-1,medium-sized,TRBJ1-2,TRBD1,TGCAGTGCTTGGATACAGGGGAGACCCTCTAACTATGGCTACACCTTC,CSAWIQGRPSNYGYTF
TRBV4-1,once,TRBJ2-1,NA,TGCGCCAGCAGCCAAGATAATAGGGCCAGGGCGGGGTATGAGCAGTTCTTC,CASSQDNRARAGYEQFF
TRBV2,NA,TRBJ2-7,TRBD2,TGTGCCAGCAGTGAACGGGGACTAGCGGGGGGCCCCCGGGCGAACGAGCAGTACTTC,CASSERGLAGGPRANEQYF
TRBV5-8,NA,TRBJ1-4,TRBD1,TGTGCCAGCAGCTTGGTAACAGGGGGCGCAACTAATGAAAAACTGTTTTTT,CASSLVTGGATNEKLFF
TRBV6-5,NA,TRBJ2-1,NA,TGTGCCAGCAGTTACTCGGGACACCGCTACAATGAGCAGTTCTTC,CASSYSGHRYNEQFF
TRBV6-1,few,TRBJ2-7,TRBD1,TGTGCCACGCAACGGCGGCAGGGGGACTACGAGCAGTACTTC,CATQRRQGDYEQYF
TRBV5-5,NA,TRBJ1-1,NA,TGTGCCAGCAGCTTCGGGGGGTCGGGTGAAGCTTTCTTT,CASSFGGSGEAFF
TRBV29-1,few,TRBJ1-1,TRBD1,TGCAGCGCACAAACAGGGGGCGCGAGCACTGAAGCTTTCTTT,CSAQTGGASTEAFF
TRBV5-6,NA,TRBJ2-7,TRBD2,TGTGCCAGCAGCTACCCAGCGGGGGGCCCTATCCACTACGAGCAGTACTTC,CASSYPAGGPIHYEQYF
TRBV30,NA,TRBJ2-2,NA,TGTGCCTGGAGTCTCGGCAGGGTTACCGGGGAGCTGTTTTTT,CAWSLGRVTGELFF
TRBV6-1,NA,TRBJ1-6,TRBD1,TGTGCCAGCAGTAAAAGCCTAGGACAGGGGAGCTATAATTCACCCCTCCACTTT,CASSKSLGQGSYNSPLHF
TRBV19,few,TRBJ1-2,NA,TGTGCCAGTAGTTTGGAGTACTATGGCTACACCTTC,CASSLEYYGYTF
TRBV11-3,few,TRBJ2-2,NA,TGTGCCAGCAGCTTAGTTGTTCAGGGGACCGGGGAGCTGTTTTTT,CASSLVVQGTGELFF
TRBV12-3/TRBV12-4,few,TRBJ2-7,TRBD2,TGTGCCAGCAGTTTAGCGACTAGCGGTTCCTACGAGCAGTACTTC,CASSLATSGSYEQYF
TRBV7-9,few,TRBJ1-2,NA,TGTGCCAGCAGCTTAGTTGGGGCCTTATCCTCTGGCTACACCTTC,CASSLVGALSSGYTF
TRBV5-1,once,TRBJ1-5,NA,NA,CASSFYICSAREGRSNQPQHF
TRBV5-1,NA,TRBJ1-2,NA,TGCGCCAGCAGCCCCCAAGGGGCAGGGCCGCCTGGCTACACCTTC,CASSPQGAGPPGYTF
TRBV6-4,NA,TRBJ2-1,TRBD2,TGTGCCAGCACCTTTCGGACTAGCGGGGGAGGGAATGAGCAGTTCTTC,CASTFRTSGGGNEQFF
TRBV29-1,once,TRBJ1-4,TRBD1,TGCAGCGTTGAACGGATACAGGGGGAAAAACTGTTTTTT,CSVERIQGEKLFF
TRBV27,few,TRBJ2-7,TRBD2,TGTGCCAGCAGACTTACTAGCGGGGGTAGATACGAGCAGTACTTC,CASRLTSGGRYEQYF
TRBV27,medium-sized,TRBJ1-5,TRBD1,TGTGCCAGCAGAGGACAGGGGGGAGGACAGCCCCAGCATTTT,CASRGQGGGQPQHF
TRBV18,NA,TRBJ1-2,NA,TGTGCCAGCTCACCATTTGGGCAGGGGATGATTGATCGAGGCTACACCTTC,CASSPFGQGMIDRGYTF
TRBV6-5,few,TRBJ2-1,NA,TGTGCCAGCAGTTATGAATTAGCGCAGTTCTTC,CASSYELAQFF
TRBV28,NA,TRBJ1-1,NA,TGTGCCAACAGTTTATGGGGGAGGTTGGGGACTGAAGCTTTCTTT,CANSLWGRLGTEAFF
TRBV4-2,NA,TRBJ2-1,NA,TGTGCCAGCAGCCAAGGAGGCTCAAGCTCCTACAATGAGCAGTTCTTC,CASSQGGSSSYNEQFF
TRBV20-1,NA,TRBJ2-5,TRBD2,TGCAGTGCCTTAACTAGCGGGGGCCAAGAGACCCAGTACTTC,CSALTSGGQETQYF
TRBV11-2,few,TRBJ2-7,TRBD2,TGTGCCAGCAGCTGGGGGACTAGCGGGATCGAGCAGTACTTC,CASSWGTSGIEQYF
TRBV6-1,NA,TRBJ1-1,NA,TGTGCCAGCAGCCGCGGACAGAACACTGAAGCTTTCTTT,CASSRGQNTEAFF
TRBV5-6,NA,TRBJ2-5,NA,TGTGCCAGCAGCTATAGAATAGGGCAGGCGAGGGAGACCCAGTACTTC,CASSYRIGQARETQYF
TRBV25-1,few,TRBJ2-3,NA,TGTGCCAGCCTGGGGCACTCAGATACGCAGTATTTT,CASLGHSDTQYF
TRBV7-8,NA,TRBJ1-5,NA,TGTGCCAGCAGCTTAGCCTCCGGACGCACCCAGCCCCAGCATTTT,CASSLASGRTQPQHF
TRBV7-2,medium-sized,TRBJ1-1,NA,TGTGCCAGCAGCTCCCAGGGGAGGAGGAACACTGAAGCTTTCTTT,CASSSQGRRNTEAFF
TRBV25-1,few,TRBJ1-1,NA,TGTGCCAGCCGCCCCGCTGTCTTGAACACTGAAGCTTTCTTT,CASRPAVLNTEAFF
TRBV9,NA,TRBJ1-5,NA,TGTGCCAGCAGCCCCAGTGCAGGGGCACCCCAGCATTTT,CASSPSAGAPQHF
TRBV20-1,few,TRBJ2-7,TRBD2,TGCAGTGCTAGAGATTGGAGGGAGGGCCACGAGCAGTACTTC,CSARDWREGHEQYF
TRBV19,NA,TRBJ1-2,NA,TGTGCCACCAAAGAACGGGGAAGGGGTGGCTACACCTTC,CATKERGRGGYTF
TRBV6-5,NA,TRBJ2-1,NA,TGTGCCAGCAGTTACGGCGGTCCCTACAATGAGCAGTTCTTC,CASSYGGPYNEQFF
TRBV10-3,few,TRBJ2-2,TRBD2,TGTGCCATCAGTGGGTTGGCTAGCGGGGGGGCGAACACCGGGGAGCTGTTTTTT,CAISGLASGGANTGELFF
TRBV2,medium-sized,TRBJ1-2,TRBD1,TGTGCCAGCAGGACAGGGCTTACTAACTATGGCTACACCTTC,CASRTGLTNYGYTF
TRBV29-1,NA,TRBJ1-1,NA,TGCAGCGTTGATGAACTCACGAACACTGAAGCTTTCTTT,CSVDELTNTEAFF
TRBV11-1,few,TRBJ2-3,TRBD1,TGTGCCAGCAGCCCGAGGCTCAGGACAGGCGCCACAGATACGCAGTATTTT,CASSPRLRTGATDTQYF
TRBV7-3,few,TRBJ2-1,TRBD2,TGTGCCAGCAGCTTATCAGCTAGCGGGGGGGCGGGCAATGAGCAGTTCTTC,CASSLSASGGAGNEQFF
TRBV2,NA,TRBJ1-2,NA,TGTGCCAGCAGCCGAGATACCGGGACGATCTATGGCTACACCTTC,CASSRDTGTIYGYTF
TRBV30,NA,TRBJ2-3,NA,TGTGCCTGGAATAGCCAGCTTAGCACAGATACGCAGTATTTT,CAWNSQLSTDTQYF